Following are 7 T cell receptor beta chains from one sample sequenced in a study of shared clonotypes between healthy human individuals (dated by TCRdb to the early 2020s). The library relied on the immunoSEQ multiplex PCR assay. Drawn from immuneACCESS, this table holds only the in-frame rearrangements with V and J called that TCRdb kept. Clones are partly lost; checked studies trace under half to an unresolved V gene and leave the rest unexplained. The sample includes 600,000 to 750,000 clones, with approximately 77% observed a single time. Less than 2% of the sample is taken by the ten largest. The sequenced sample was memory CD4+ T cells sorted from blood. Per the publication, the cell subset or site label means: CD45RA-negative fraction. The receptors were sampled from a woman aged 25 to 45 in good health.

This chain connects TRBV11-2 to TRBJ2-5; D possibly corresponds to TRBD2 (5 bases). The CDR3 length is 15 residues. The V end was cut by 3 bases, the J end by 2 bases, with 13 bases between. The germline V gene has CDR1 SGHAT and CDR2 FQNNGV. The CDR3 coding sequence is TGTGCCAGCAGCTTTCATTCGGACTTTCAAGAGACCCAGTACTTC. Translation gives CASSFHSDFQETQYF.

CDR3 DNA: TGCGCCAGCAGCTTGGGACAAACCTGGACAGATACGCAGTATTTT. This sequence encodes CASSLGQTWTDTQYF. The rearrangement links TRBV5-1 to TRBJ2-3; D unresolved. V dropped 0 bases and J dropped 3 bases, with 11 bases sitting between them. This CDR3 is built from 15 residues. In germline, CDR1 is SGHRS, CDR2 YFSETQ.

Concerning this clone itself: A junction boundary mismatches the germline segment, possibly from a read error. CDR3 in amino acids: CASSITSGRINF. In nucleotides, the CDR3 is TGTGCCAGTAGTATAACTAGCGGGAGGATCAACTTC. The chain has TRBV19 and TRBJ2-7, with 12 positions matching TRBD2. There are 12 residues in the CDR3. Germline V lookup: CDR1 LNHDA, CDR2 SQIVND (reference sequence).

There are a few counts of this clone. The gene calls are TRBV27 and TRBJ1-5; 7 nucleotides align to TRBD1. Per germline, CDR1 MNHEY and CDR2 SMNVEV (reference sequence). V lost 6 bases, J lost 10 bases, and 9 bases stayed unmatched. The CDR3 has 13 residues. In nucleotides, the CDR3 is TGTGCCAGCAGCCCAACAGGGGTGCGTCCCCAGCATTTT. As protein: CASSPTGVRPQHF.

This chain uses TRBV28 with TRBJ2-2; either TRBD1 or TRBD2 may supply D (7 bases each). Trimming removed 7 bases at V and 2 bases at J, with 14 bases between. This CDR3 region has 15 residues. Germline CDR1 is MDHEN and CDR2 is SYDVKM. In DNA, the CDR3 is TGTGCCAGCACACCAGGGGGGGGTAACACCGGGGAGCTGTTTTTT. Translating it yields CASTPGGGNTGELFF.

As concerns this clone: This sample includes further DNA sequences coding for the same CDR3. This sequence joins TRBV18 and TRBJ1-3; 8 bases fit TRBD1. The trim removed 3 bases at V and 2 bases at J, leaving 3 bases unmatched. Germline CDR1 and CDR2: KGHSH and LQKENI. CDR3 length: 15 residues. CDR3 DNA sequence: TGTGCCAGCTCACCGGGGACAGGCCCTGGAAACACCATATATTTT. Translated, it gives CASSPGTGPGNTIYF.

The chain couples TRBV4-2 to TRBJ2-5; 10 bases are shared with TRBD2. V lost 3 bases and J lost 2; bases outside the gene matches: 9. CDR1 and CDR2 (germline): LGHNA, YNFKEQ. The CDR3 runs to 17 residues. CDR3 amino acids: CASSQYSSGREQETQYF. For the CDR3, the DNA is TGTGCCAGCAGCCAGTATTCGAGCGGGAGGGAACAAGAGACCCAGTACTTC.